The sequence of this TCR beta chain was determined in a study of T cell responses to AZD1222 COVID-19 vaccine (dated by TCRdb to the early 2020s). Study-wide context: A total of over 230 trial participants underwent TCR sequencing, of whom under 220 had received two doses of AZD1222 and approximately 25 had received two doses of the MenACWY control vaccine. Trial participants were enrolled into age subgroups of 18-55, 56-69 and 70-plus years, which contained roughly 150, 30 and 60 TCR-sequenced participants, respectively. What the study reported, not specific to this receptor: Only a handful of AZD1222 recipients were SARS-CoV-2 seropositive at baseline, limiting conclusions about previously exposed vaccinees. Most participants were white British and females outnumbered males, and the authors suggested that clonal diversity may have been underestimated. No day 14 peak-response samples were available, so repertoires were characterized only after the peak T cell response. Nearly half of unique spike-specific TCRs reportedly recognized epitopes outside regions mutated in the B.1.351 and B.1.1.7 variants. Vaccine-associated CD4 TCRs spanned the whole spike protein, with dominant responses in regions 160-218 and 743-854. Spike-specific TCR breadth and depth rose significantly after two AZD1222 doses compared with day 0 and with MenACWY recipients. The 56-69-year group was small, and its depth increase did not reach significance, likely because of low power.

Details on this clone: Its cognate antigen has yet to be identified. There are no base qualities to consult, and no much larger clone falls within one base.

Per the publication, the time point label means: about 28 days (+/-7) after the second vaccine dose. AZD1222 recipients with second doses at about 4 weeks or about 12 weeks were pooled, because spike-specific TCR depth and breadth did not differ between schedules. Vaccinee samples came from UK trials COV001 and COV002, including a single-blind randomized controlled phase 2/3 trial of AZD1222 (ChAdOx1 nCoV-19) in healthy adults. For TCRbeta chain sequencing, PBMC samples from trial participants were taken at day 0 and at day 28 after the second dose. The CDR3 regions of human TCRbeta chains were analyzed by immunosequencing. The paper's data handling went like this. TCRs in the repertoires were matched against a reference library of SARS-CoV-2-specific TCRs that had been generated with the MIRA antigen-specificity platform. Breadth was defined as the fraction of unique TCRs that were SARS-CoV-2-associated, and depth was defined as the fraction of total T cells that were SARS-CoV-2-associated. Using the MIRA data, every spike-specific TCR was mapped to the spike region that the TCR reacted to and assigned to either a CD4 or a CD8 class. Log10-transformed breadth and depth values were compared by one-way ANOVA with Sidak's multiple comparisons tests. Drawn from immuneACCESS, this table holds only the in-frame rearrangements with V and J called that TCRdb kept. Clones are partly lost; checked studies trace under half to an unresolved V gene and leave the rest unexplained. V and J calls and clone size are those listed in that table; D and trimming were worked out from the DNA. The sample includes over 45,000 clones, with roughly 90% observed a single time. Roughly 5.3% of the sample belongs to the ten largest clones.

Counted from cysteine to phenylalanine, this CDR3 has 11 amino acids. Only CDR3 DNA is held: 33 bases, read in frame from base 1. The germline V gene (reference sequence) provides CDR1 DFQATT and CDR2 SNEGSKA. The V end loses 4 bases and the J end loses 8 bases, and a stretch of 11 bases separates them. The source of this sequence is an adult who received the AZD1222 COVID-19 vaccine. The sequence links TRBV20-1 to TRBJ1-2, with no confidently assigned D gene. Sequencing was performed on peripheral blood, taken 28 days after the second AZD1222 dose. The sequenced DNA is TGCAGTGCTAAACCGGCAAAAGGCTACACCTTC. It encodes CSAKPAKGYTF.